This T cell receptor beta chain was sequenced for a study of cytomegalovirus exposure and HLA in healthy donors. V was clipped by 4 bases and J by 3 bases, with 18 bases between them. Germline V gene sequence: CDR1 SEHNR, CDR2 FQNEAQ (reference sequence). The CDR3 covers 16 residues. PCR employed 60 Vbeta and 13 Jbeta primers. Libraries were prepared by immunoSEQ multiplex PCR; TCRdb keeps only in-frame clonotypes and omits some of them. The table lists 150,000 to 200,000 clones, around three quarters of them singletons. The chain couples TRBV7-9 to TRBJ1-1; tentative D call: TRBD1 (6 bases). The sequenced material came from PBMCs. This sequence originates from a man aged 25 to 45 in good health and CMV-seronegative. In DNA form, the CDR3 reads TGTGCCAGCAGCTCTTACTCTGGGACACTCCACACTGAAGCTTTCTTT. Translation: CASSSYSGTLHTEAFF.